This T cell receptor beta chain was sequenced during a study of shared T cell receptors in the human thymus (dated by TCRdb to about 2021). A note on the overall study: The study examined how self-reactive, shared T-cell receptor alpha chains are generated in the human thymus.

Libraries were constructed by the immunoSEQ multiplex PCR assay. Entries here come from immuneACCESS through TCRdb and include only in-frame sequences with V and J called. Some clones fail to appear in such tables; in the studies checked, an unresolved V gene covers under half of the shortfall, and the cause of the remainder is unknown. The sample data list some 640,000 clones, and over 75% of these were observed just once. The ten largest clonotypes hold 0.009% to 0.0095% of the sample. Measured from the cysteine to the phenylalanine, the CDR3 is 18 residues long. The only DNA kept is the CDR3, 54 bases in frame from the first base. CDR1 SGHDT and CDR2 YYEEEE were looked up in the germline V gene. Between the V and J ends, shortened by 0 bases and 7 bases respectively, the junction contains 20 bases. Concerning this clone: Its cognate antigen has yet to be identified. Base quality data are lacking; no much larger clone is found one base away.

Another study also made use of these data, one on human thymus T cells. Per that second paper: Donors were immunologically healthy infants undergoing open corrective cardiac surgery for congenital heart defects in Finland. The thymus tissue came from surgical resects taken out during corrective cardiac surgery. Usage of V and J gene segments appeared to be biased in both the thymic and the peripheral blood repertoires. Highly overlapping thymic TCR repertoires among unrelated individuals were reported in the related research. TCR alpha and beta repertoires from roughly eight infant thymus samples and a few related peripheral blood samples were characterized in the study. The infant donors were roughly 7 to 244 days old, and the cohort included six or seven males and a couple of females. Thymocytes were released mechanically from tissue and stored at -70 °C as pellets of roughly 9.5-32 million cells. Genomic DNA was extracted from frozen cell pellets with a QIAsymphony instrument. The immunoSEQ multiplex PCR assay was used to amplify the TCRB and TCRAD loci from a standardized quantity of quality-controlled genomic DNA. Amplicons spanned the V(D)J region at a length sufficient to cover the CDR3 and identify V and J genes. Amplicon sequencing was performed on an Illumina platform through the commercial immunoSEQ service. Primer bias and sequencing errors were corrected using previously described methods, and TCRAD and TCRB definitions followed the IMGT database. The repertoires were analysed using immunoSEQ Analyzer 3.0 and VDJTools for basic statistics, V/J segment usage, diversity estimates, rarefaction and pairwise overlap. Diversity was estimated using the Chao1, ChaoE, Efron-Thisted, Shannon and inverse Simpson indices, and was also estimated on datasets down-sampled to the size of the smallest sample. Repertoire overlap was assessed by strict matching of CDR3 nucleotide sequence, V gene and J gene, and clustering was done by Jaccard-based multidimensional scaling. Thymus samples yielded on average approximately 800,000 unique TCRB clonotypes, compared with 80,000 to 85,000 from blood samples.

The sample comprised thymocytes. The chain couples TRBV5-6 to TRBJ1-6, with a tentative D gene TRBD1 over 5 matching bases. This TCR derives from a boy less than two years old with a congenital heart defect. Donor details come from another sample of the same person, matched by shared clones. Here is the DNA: TGTGCCAGCAGCTTGGTAAACTCAGGGATGTTGGACAATTCACCCCTCCACTTT. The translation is CASSLVNSGMLDNSPLHF.